The rows below give T cell receptor beta chains drawn from one sample of a study of metastatic and nonmetastatic thyroid tumors. From the PCR reads, TCRdb re-called clones with MiXCR. Here the sample spans just over 20,000 clones, 10% to 15% being singletons. Sequences were obtained from blood. The receptors shown here come from a female donor with papillary thyroid cancer or a benign thyroid nodule (not recorded which). Some clones in this sample may be carry-over from other donors' samples. CDR3s include the opening cysteine and the closing phenylalanine or tryptophan. The order of the fields is D gene, V gene, J gene, clone size, CDR3 length, CDR3 protein, CDR3 DNA. The D gene is left open where the match is weak. The size entry is marked missing in some rows and otherwise reads once, few, many or a size class.

.,TRBV6-5,TRBJ2-2,.,16,CASSDSIGMDTGELSF,TGTGCCAGCAGTGACTCGATAGGTATGGACACCGGGGAGCTGTCTTTT
TRBD2,TRBV6-1,TRBJ2-3,.,14,CASSGLAGPDTQYF,TGTGCCAGCAGTGGACTAGCGGGACCAGATACGCAGTATTTT
.,TRBV6-1,TRBJ1-3,.,14,CDSRLTGSGNTIYF,TGTGACAGCAGGCTGACAGGATCTGGAAACACCATATATTTT
.,TRBV6-1,TRBJ1-5,few,17,CASSQGVYSGSNQPQHF,TGTGCCAGCAGTCAGGGTGTATATTCGGGGAGCAATCAGCCCCAGCATTTT
.,TRBV7-9,TRBJ1-6,many,14,CASSLSGWDSPLHF,TGTGCCAGCAGCTTAAGTGGTTGGGATTCACCCCTCCACTTT
.,TRBV6-1,TRBJ1-2,.,15,CASSPIRGLLYGYTF,TGTGCCAGCAGTCCGATCAGGGGATTGCTATATGGCTACACCTTC
TRBD2,TRBV6-2/TRBV6-3,TRBJ2-1,many,14,CASNKRGSYNEQFF,TGTGCCAGCAATAAGCGGGGCTCGTACAATGAGCAGTTCTTC
.,TRBV11-2,TRBJ2-3,many,16,CASSSLGGTDTDTQYF,TGTGCCAGCAGCTCACTGGGGGGGACAGACACAGATACGCAGTATTTT
.,TRBV5-6,TRBJ1-6,many,17,CASSYLSTGFLRSPLHF,TGTGCCAGCAGCTATTTGTCCACAGGGTTCTTGCGTTCACCCCTCCACTTT
.,TRBV3-1,TRBJ2-3,many,13,CASRTGSTDTQYF,TGTGCCAGCAGGACGGGGAGCACAGATACGCAGTATTTT
.,TRBV6-1,TRBJ1-1,medium-sized,11,CASQGNTEAFF,TGTGCCAGCCAAGGAAACACTGAAGCTTTCTTT
.,TRBV11-1,TRBJ2-3,.,17,CASSHSGRNRYPGTQYF,TGTGCCAGCAGCCACAGTGGGCGGAATCGGTACCCAGGTACGCAGTATTTT
.,TRBV11-2,TRBJ1-5,.,15,CASSLVDGRNQPQHF,TGTGCCAGCAGCTTAGTTGATGGTCGCAATCAGCCCCAGCATTTT
.,TRBV15,TRBJ1-1,few,14,CATSRVSGRWEAFF,TGTGCCACCAGCAGAGTTTCAGGACGGTGGGAAGCTTTCTTT
.,TRBV28,TRBJ1-6,few,14,CATRIGRANSPLHF,TGTGCCACCCGAATCGGACGGGCAAATTCACCCCTCCACTTT
.,TRBV19,TRBJ1-5,many,15,CASSIETGLRQPQHF,TGTGCCAGTAGTATAGAGACAGGCCTGCGTCAGCCCCAGCATTTT
TRBD2,TRBV5-6,TRBJ2-3,many,16,CASSSGLAGGTDTQYF,TGTGCCAGCAGCTCTGGACTAGCGGGGGGCACAGATACGCAGTATTTT
.,TRBV9,TRBJ1-1,many,15,CASSVEGKGNTEAFF,TGTGCCAGCAGCGTAGAAGGGAAGGGGAACACTGAAGCTTTCTTT
TRBD1,TRBV6-5,TRBJ1-1,.,14,CASSYSTPGGEAFF,TGTGCCAGCAGTTACTCGACCCCAGGGGGTGAAGCTTTCTTT
.,TRBV6-4,TRBJ1-1,many,14,CASSDSSKATEAFF,TGTGCCAGCAGTGACTCGTCCAAGGCCACTGAAGCTTTCTTT
TRBD1,TRBV3-1,TRBJ2-7,many,16,CASSPPWGQGKYEQYF,TGTGCCAGCAGCCCACCATGGGGACAGGGGAAATACGAGCAGTACTTC
TRBD2,TRBV5-1,TRBJ2-1,.,17,CASSLSLVASGAREQFF,TGCGCCAGCAGCTTGTCCTTGGTGGCTAGCGGCGCCCGTGAGCAGTTCTTC
TRBD1,TRBV7-7,TRBJ2-1,many,14,CASSLGTGWNEQFF,TGTGCTAGCAGCTTAGGGACAGGCTGGAATGAGCAGTTCTTC
.,TRBV28,TRBJ2-3,.,11,CVCGSTDTQYF,TGTGTCTGCGGTAGCACAGATACGCAGTATTTT
.,TRBV6-2/TRBV6-3,TRBJ1-6,.,15,CASSYRAAENSPLHF,TGTGCCAGCAGTTACCGTGCAGCCGAGAATTCACCCCTCCACTTT
.,TRBV2,TRBJ2-7,many,16,CASRPGTASLGYEQYF,TGTGCCAGCAGGCCCGGGACGGCGTCCCTGGGGTACGAGCAGTACTTC
.,TRBV27,TRBJ1-1,medium-sized,14,CASSLVRGGTEAFF,TGTGCCAGCAGTTTAGTACGGGGGGGAACTGAAGCTTTCTTT
TRBD2,TRBV24-1,TRBJ2-3,many,15,CATSKLAGGTDTQYF,TGTGCCACCAGTAAACTAGCGGGAGGGACAGATACGCAGTATTTT
TRBD1,TRBV25-1,TRBJ1-4,few,18,CASSGTPGQGAQFEKLFF,TGTGCCAGCAGCGGGACTCCTGGACAGGGGGCTCAGTTTGAAAAACTGTTTTTT
.,TRBV18,TRBJ1-1,.,15,CASSPSTPRNTEAFF,TGTGCCAGCTCACCGTCTACTCCCCGGAACACTGAAGCTTTCTTT
.,TRBV7-2,TRBJ1-1,.,15,CASSLAVVLNTEAFF,TGTGCCAGCAGCTTAGCCGTGGTTTTGAACACTGAAGCTTTCTTT
.,TRBV4-1,TRBJ1-1,many,15,CASSQNLIVGTEAFF,TGCGCCAGCAGCCAAAACCTTATCGTGGGCACTGAAGCTTTCTTT
.,TRBV6-5,TRBJ2-1,.,16,CASSYSRRAGNNEQFF,TGTGCCAGCAGTTACTCGAGGAGGGCCGGGAACAATGAGCAGTTCTTC
TRBD1,TRBV7-6,TRBJ2-1,many,16,CASSRLDRGNYNEQFF,TGTGCCAGCAGCCGATTGGACAGGGGGAACTACAATGAGCAGTTCTTC
.,TRBV6-5,TRBJ1-3,medium-sized,15,CASSYSTGSGNTIYF,TGTGCCAGCAGTTACTCGACCGGTTCCGGAAACACCATATATTTT
.,TRBV6-2/TRBV6-3,TRBJ2-1,many,19,CASSYSLRRRGLSYNEQFF,TGTGCCAGCAGTTACTCCCTACGGCGAAGGGGACTCTCCTACAATGAGCAGTTCTTC
.,TRBV6-1,TRBJ1-4,.,12,CASSVPGWQFFF,TGTGCCAGCAGTGTTCCCGGGTGGCAGTTTTTTTTT
.,TRBV10-2,TRBJ1-4,many,12,CASSFGTHELFF,TGCGCCAGCAGTTTCGGGACACATGAACTGTTTTTT
.,TRBV18,TRBJ2-7,once,13,CASSPPGGYEQYF,TGTGCCAGCTCACCACCAGGGGGCTACGAGCAGTACTTC
.,TRBV6-1,TRBJ2-1,many,13,CASSEIGRDEQFF,TGTGCCAGCAGTGAAATAGGAAGGGATGAGCAGTTCTTC
.,TRBV10-3,TRBJ1-2,many,13,CAIRGRDTVGYTF,TGTGCCATCAGGGGACGGGACACCGTAGGGTACACCTTC
TRBD2,TRBV5-1,TRBJ2-2,medium-sized,19,CASSSGLEQREASGGELFF,TGCGCCAGCAGCTCTGGCTTAGAGCAGCGGGAGGCTTCGGGAGGGGAGCTGTTTTTT
.,TRBV5-1,TRBJ1-6,.,16,CASSLAGTRYNSTLHF,TGCGCCAGCAGCCTGGCCGGGACAAGGTATAATTCAACCCTCCACTTT
.,TRBV6-1,TRBJ2-4,few,13,CAISAEAKNIQYF,TGTGCCATCAGTGCCGAGGCCAAAAACATTCAGTACTTC
TRBD1,TRBV19,TRBJ2-1,many,15,CASSIKGAVHNEQFF,TGTGCCAGTAGTATTAAGGGGGCCGTCCACAATGAGCAGTTCTTC
.,TRBV27,TRBJ2-7,many,14,CASSPAGGVYEQYF,TGTGCCAGCAGTCCCGCTGGCGGTGTCTACGAGCAGTACTTC
.,TRBV20-1,TRBJ1-3,.,15,CSARQWGAGGDTIYF,TGCAGTGCCCGCCAGTGGGGCGCGGGGGGAGACACCATATATTTT
.,TRBV28,TRBJ1-4,few,15,CASSIPGTGYEKLFF,TGTGCCAGCAGTATCCCCGGTACAGGGTATGAAAAACTGTTTTTT
.,TRBV6-1,TRBJ2-2,medium-sized,16,CASSAPRGRRGGELFF,TGTGCCAGCAGTGCCCCCCGGGGCAGGAGAGGAGGGGAGCTGTTTTTT
.,TRBV4-1,TRBJ2-7,many,15,CASSQGYQGSYEQYF,TGCGCCAGCAGCCAGGGGTATCAGGGATCCTACGAGCAGTACTTC
.,TRBV20-1,TRBJ1-1,many,12,CSARPLNTEAFF,TGCAGTGCTAGGCCCTTGAACACTGAAGCTTTCTTT
.,TRBV24-1,TRBJ2-3,many,15,CATSDPGRDSDTQYF,TGTGCCACCAGTGATCCTGGCCGGGACTCAGATACGCAGTATTTT
.,TRBV29-1,TRBJ2-1,many,11,CSVERGAEQFF,TGCAGCGTTGAAAGGGGGGCTGAGCAGTTCTTC
.,TRBV3-1,TRBJ1-3,many,14,CASSLTPWETDIHF,TGTGCCAGCAGCCTCACCCCCTGGGAAACGGACATCCATTTT
.,TRBV20-1,TRBJ2-5,many,15,CSAKVPPRGQETQYF,TGCAGTGCTAAGGTCCCCCCGAGGGGCCAAGAGACCCAGTACTTC
.,TRBV5-4,TRBJ2-6,many,16,CASSPSGVRGANVLTF,TGTGCCAGCAGCCCGTCCGGGGTGCGAGGGGCCAACGTCCTGACTTTC
.,TRBV13,TRBJ1-1,many,12,CASSFGQPEAFF,TGTGCCAGCAGCTTTGGTCAGCCTGAAGCTTTCTTT